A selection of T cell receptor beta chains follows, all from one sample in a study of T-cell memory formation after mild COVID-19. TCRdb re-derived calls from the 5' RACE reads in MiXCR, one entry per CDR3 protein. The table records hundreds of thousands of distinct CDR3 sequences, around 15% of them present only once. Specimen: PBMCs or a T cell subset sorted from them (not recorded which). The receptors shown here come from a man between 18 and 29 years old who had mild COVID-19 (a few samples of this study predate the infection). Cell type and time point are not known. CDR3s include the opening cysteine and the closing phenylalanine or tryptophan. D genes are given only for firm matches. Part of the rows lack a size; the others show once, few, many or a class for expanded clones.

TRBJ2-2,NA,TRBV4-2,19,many,TGTGCCAGCAGCCAAGAAGGAGTAGAGAGCAGACCGAACACCGGGGAGCTGTTTTTT,CASSQEGVESRPNTGELFF
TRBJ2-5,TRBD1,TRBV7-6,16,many,TGTGCCAGCAGCTTAGTACAGGGGGACATAAAAGAGACCCAGTACTTC,CASSLVQGDIKETQYF
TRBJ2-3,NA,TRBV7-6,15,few,TGTGCCAGCAGCTTAGAATCCTGGGCTACAGATACGCAGTATTTT,CASSLESWATDTQYF
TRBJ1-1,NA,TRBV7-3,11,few,TGTGCCAGCAGCTTAACGAACGGAGCTTTCTTT,CASSLTNGAFF
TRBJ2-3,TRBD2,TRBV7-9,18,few,TGTGCCAGCAGCTCCCCTCTTGCCGCGGGGGGGCGTGTAGATACGCAGTATTTT,CASSSPLAAGGRVDTQYF
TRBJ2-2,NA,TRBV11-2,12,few,TGTGCCAGCCCGACAGGCATCGGGGAGCTGTTTTTT,CASPTGIGELFF
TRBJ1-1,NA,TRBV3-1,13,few,TGTGCCAGCAGCCAATTTAGCAGAACTGAAGCTTTCTTT,CASSQFSRTEAFF
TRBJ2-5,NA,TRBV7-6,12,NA,TGTGCCAGCAGCTTAAGCATGGAGACCCAGTACTTC,CASSLSMETQYF
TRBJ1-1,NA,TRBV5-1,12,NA,TGTGCCAGCAGCGTAAGCGACACTGAAGCTTTCTTT,CASSVSDTEAFF
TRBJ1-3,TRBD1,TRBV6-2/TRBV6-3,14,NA,TGTGCCAGCAGCCGGGGACAGTCTGGAAACACCATATATTTT,CASSRGQSGNTIYF
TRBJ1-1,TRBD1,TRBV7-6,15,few,TGTGCCAGCAGCTCAAAGTGGGGGACAGGGGTTGAAGCTTTCTTT,CASSSKWGTGVEAFF
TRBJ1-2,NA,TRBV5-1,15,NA,TGCGCCAGCAGCTTGGAGCCGGGGGCACCGGGTGGCTACACCTTC,CASSLEPGAPGGYTF
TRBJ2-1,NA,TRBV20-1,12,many,TGCAGTGCTAGTGGTGCGGGGAATGAGCAGTTCTTC,CSASGAGNEQFF
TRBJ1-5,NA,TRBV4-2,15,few,TGTGCCAGCAGCCAAGATCTGACCAGCAATCAGCCCCAGCATTTT,CASSQDLTSNQPQHF
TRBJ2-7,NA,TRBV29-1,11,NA,TGCAGCGTCCAGAGAACCTACGAGCAGTACTTC,CSVQRTYEQYF
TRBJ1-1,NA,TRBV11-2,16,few,TGTGCCAGCAGCTTAGCGGGCATTTGGCTGAACACTGAAGCTTTCTTT,CASSLAGIWLNTEAFF
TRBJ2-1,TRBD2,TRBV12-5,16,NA,TGTGCTAGTGGTCCGGGACTAGCGGGGGACTACAATGAGCAGTTCTTC,CASGPGLAGDYNEQFF
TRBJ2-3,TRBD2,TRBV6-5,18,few,TGTGCCAGCAGGAAACTAGCGGGGGGCCACGTTGGCACAGATACGCAGTATTTT,CASRKLAGGHVGTDTQYF
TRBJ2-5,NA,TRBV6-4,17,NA,TGTGCCAGCAGTGACTCGTCTAAAGACGCAAACCAAGAGACCCAGTACTTC,CASSDSSKDANQETQYF
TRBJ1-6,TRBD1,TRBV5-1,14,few,TGCGCCAGCAGCTTGCTAGGACAGGGGAGACCCCTCCACTTT,CASSLLGQGRPLHF
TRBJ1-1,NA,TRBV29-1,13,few,TGCAGCGTTGAAGCAGGGCCAAGCGCTGAAGCTTTCTTT,CSVEAGPSAEAFF
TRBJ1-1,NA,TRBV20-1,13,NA,TGCAGTGCTAGACAGTACCCGAACACTGAAGCTTTCTTT,CSARQYPNTEAFF
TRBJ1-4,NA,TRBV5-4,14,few,TGTGCCAGCAGCCTCGACAGCAACGATGAAAAACTGTTTTTT,CASSLDSNDEKLFF
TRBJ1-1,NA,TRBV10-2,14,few,TGCGCCAGCAGTGAGGCCGGCAAGGGCACTGAAGCTTTCTTT,CASSEAGKGTEAFF
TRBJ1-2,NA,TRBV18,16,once,TGTGCCAGCTCACCACAAAGTAGACAGAACTACTATGGCTACACCTTC,CASSPQSRQNYYGYTF
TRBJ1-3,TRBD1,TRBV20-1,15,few,TGCAGTGCCCTGGACAGGGGGCCCTCTGGAAACACCATATATTTT,CSALDRGPSGNTIYF
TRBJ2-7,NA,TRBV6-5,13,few,TGTGCCAGCAGTTCCGGACACCACTACGAGCAGTACTTC,CASSSGHHYEQYF
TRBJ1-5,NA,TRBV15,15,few,TGTGCCACCAGGGCCATTAGTGCTAGCAATCAGCCCCAGCATTTT,CATRAISASNQPQHF
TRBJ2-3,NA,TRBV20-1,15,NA,TGCAGTGCAGAGGGAGATAGCGGACGCACAGATACGCAGTATTTT,CSAEGDSGRTDTQYF
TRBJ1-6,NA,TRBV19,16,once,TGTGCCAGTAGTATCGGAGGGCTCTCCTATAATTCACCCCTCCACTTT,CASSIGGLSYNSPLHF